The T cell receptor beta chain described here comes from a study of CD8 T cells in ankylosing spondylitis. This clonotype was counted ten times or more. The target antigen is unknown. One entry per CDR3 protein results from TCRdb running MiXCR on the 5' RACE reads. Among fewer than 200,000 distinct CDR3 sequences listed, 18% were seen once. The CDR3 totals 13 residues. The V end lost 4 bases, the J end lost 9 bases, and 13 bases lay between the germline ends. Germline V gene lookup returns CDR1 SGHTA and CDR2 FQGTGA. Study-level findings and limits: For ankylosing spondylitis blood, a TCR beta motif of seven to nine highly homologous variants appeared characteristic.

The sample was blood, either unsorted or a sorted T cell fraction (not recorded which). The genes are TRBV7-3 and TRBJ2-1, with a tentative D call TRBD2 (6 bases). This clonotype originated in a male donor with ankylosing spondylitis or in good health (not recorded which). The CDR3 sequence: CASSYWGVGEQFF. DNA of the CDR3: TGTGCCAGCAGCTACTGGGGGGTGGGTGAGCAGTTCTTC.